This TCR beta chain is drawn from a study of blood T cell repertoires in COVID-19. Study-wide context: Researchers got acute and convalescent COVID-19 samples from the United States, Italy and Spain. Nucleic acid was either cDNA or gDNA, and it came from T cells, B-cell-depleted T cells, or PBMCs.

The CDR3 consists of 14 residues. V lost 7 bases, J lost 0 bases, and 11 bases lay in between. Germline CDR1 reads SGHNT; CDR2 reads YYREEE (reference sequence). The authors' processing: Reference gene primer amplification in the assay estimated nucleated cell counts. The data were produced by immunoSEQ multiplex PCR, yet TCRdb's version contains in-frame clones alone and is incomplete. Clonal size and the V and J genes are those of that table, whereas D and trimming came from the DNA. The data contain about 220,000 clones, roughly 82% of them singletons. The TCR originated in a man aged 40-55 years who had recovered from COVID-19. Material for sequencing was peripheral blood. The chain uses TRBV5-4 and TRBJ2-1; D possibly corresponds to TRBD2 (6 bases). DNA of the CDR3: TGTGCCAGCGGGGGGAGGAGCTCCTACAATGAGCAGTTCTTC. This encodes CASGGRSSYNEQFF.